The 2 T cell receptor beta chains reported below all come from one sample, sequenced in a study of long-term antiretroviral therapy in people with HIV. This was the immunoSEQ v3.0 assay at survey level. The protocol was immunoSEQ multiplex PCR, while the TCRdb copy is restricted to in-frame clones and leaves out a portion. The table has around 15,000 clones, roughly 88% seen once; the top ten hold about 12%. Here the sequenced sample was unsorted PBMCs, taken 0.7 years before starting antiretroviral therapy. Receptors originate from a man in his forties or fifties with HIV.

The V gene is TRBV12-5, the J gene TRBJ2-5; tentatively, D is TRBD1 or TRBD2 (5 bases each). The V and J ends lost 10 bases and 5 bases respectively, with 20 bases between them. Germline V CDR1 and CDR2: LGHNT, FRNRAP. This CDR3 has 14 amino acids. Here the CDR3 reads CATGASSPAETQYF. The CDR3 DNA reads TGTGCTACCGGGGCTTCCTCCCCGGCGGAGACCCAGTACTTC.

CDR3 sequence reads: CASSPGTSGSPRNEQFF. In DNA form, the CDR3 reads TGTGCCAGCAGCCCTGGGACTAGCGGGTCCCCCAGGAATGAGCAGTTCTTC. The V and J genes are TRBV7-9 and TRBJ2-1; TRBD2 matches 12 bases. Trimming cost V 5 bases and J 7 bases; bases outside gene matches: 12. The CDR3 is made up of 17 amino acids. The germline V gene has CDR1 SEHNR and CDR2 FQNEAQ (reference sequence).